This T cell receptor (beta chain) was identified during a study of blood T cells in healthy people across ages. This clonotype was seen more than once but under ten times. The CDR3 extends over 17 amino acids. With 0 bases removed from V and 0 bases from J, the gap between germline ends came to 12 bases. Per germline, CDR1 LGHDT and CDR2 YNNKEL (reference sequence). A sample-barcoded 5' primer and a J-beta primer mix were used in a second PCR of about 7 to 12 cycles. In TCRdb, the 5' RACE reads were re-called with MiXCR into one record per CDR3 protein. Here the sample spans around 1,000,000 distinct CDR3 sequences, under 30% being singletons. These data are also associated with another study on T cells of mothers and their children.

This chain connects TRBV3-1 to TRBJ1-5; D uncertain. This receptor was obtained from a girl aged 2 to 9 in good health. Sequenced input: blood. The CDR3 DNA reads TGTGCCAGCAGCCAAGAACCTAGAGGACCTAGCAATCAGCCCCAGCATTTT. As protein: CASSQEPRGPSNQPQHF.